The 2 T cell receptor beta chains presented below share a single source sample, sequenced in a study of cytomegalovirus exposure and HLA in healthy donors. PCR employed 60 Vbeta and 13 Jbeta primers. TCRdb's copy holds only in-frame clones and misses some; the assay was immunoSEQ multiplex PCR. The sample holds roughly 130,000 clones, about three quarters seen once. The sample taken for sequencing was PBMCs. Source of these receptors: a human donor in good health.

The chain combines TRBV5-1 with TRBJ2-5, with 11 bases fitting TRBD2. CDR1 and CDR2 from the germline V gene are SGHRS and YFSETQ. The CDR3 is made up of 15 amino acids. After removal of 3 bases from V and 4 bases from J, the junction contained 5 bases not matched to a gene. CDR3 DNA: TGCGCCAGCAGCTCACTAGCGGGGGCCTTAGAGACCCAGTACTTC. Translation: CASSSLAGALETQYF.

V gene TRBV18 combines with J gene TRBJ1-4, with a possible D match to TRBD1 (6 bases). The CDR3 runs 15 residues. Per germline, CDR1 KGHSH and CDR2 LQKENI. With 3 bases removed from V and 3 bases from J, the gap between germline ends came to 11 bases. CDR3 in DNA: TGTGCCAGCTCACCTCGGGGGGCCTCTAATGAAAAACTGTTTTTT. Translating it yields CASSPRGASNEKLFF.